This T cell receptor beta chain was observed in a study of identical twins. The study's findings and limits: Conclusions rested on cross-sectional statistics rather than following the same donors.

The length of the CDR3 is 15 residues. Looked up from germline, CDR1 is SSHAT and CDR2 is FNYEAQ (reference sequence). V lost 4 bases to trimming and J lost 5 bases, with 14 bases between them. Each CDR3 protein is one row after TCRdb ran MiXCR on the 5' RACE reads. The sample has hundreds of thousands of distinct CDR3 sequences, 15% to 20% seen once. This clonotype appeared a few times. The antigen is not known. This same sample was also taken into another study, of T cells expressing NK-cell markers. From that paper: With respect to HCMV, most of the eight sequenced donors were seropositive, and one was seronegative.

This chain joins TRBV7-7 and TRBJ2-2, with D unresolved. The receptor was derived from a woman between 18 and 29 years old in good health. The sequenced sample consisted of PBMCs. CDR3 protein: CASSSGVIGTGELFF. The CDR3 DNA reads TGTGCCAGCAGCTCAGGTGTCATTGGTACCGGGGAGCTGTTTTTT.